This T cell receptor (beta chain) was sequenced for a study of blood T cells in healthy people across ages (dated by TCRdb to the mid-2010s). Background for the entire study: In model experiments, roughly one uniquely barcoded TCR beta cDNA molecule per two T cells was captured by template switching. To track age-related changes in TCR beta repertoire diversity, the study relied on deep sequencing normalized with unique cDNA molecular identifiers. The donors were split into four age groups: young (average around 17 years), middle-aged (over 35), aged (over 55) and long-lived (approximately 80). Donors of different ages were randomly distributed across sequencing lanes to avoid experimental bias. The study analyzed two additional independent replicas of 1 million unique cDNA reads from the same blood draw for two donors, one aged 18 to 29 and one aged 80 or older.

Libraries were built with 5' RACE. For sequencing, an Illumina HiSeq 2500 was employed. A second roughly 7 to 11 cycle PCR used a sample-barcoded 5' primer and a J-beta primer mix. A unique molecular identifier was introduced onto each TCR beta cDNA molecule by a template-switch 5' adaptor carrying 12 random nucleotides. At least 3 million CDR3-containing paired-end reads were obtained from each sample. The Mint cDNA synthesis kit, primed by a TRBC-specific oligonucleotide, was used to synthesize first-strand cDNA from all RNA. Following uracil-DNA glycosylase treatment, a first 18-cycle PCR with universal primers M1SS and BC2_uni_R was performed on all cDNA. The source study handled its data this way. Each sample was normalized by randomly selecting 1 million high-quality reads, each carrying a distinct molecular identifier. Reads with shared molecular identifiers were discarded instead of being binned into consensus sequences. MiTCR, set to a Q25 quality threshold and the strictest error-elimination algorithm, was used for CDR3 identification, clonotype clustering and error correction. Lower-bound total TCR beta diversity was estimated with a nonparametric unseen species model using Euler transformation. Using fastp trimming at Q25 and MiXCR clonotype assembly, TCRdb reanalyzed the public sequencing data and kept in-frame beta chains. Every CDR3 protein is listed once, alongside the most common genes and DNA of its rows. In this record, the V and J calls reflect TCRdb's handling and not the investigators' own analysis. This sample has around 1.7 million distinct CDR3 sequences in its table, and roughly 28% of those were observed once. The top ten hold over 7% of the sample.

For this clonotype: The clone's antigen remains unknown. There are no base qualities to consult, and no much larger clone falls within one base.

V lost 7 bases and J lost 6 bases; the stretch between them is 8 bases long. The CDR1 and CDR2 encoded by the germline V gene are SGHTA and FQGNSA. Counted from cysteine to phenylalanine, this CDR3 has 11 amino acids. Just the 33-base CDR3 DNA is kept, in frame starting at base 1. Systemically healthy Caucasian individuals from Russia, 39 in total and aged roughly 6 to 95 years, were included as donors. Each donor gave about 9.7 milliliters of peripheral blood, drawn into EDTA-treated Vacutainer tubes. PBMCs were isolated by Ficoll-Paque density-gradient centrifugation, with at least 6 million obtained per sample. Trizol reagent was used to extract total RNA from PBMCs, with at least 5.5 micrograms per sample. For every donor, an aliquot of PBMCs went through flow cytometry to measure the percentages of naive CD45RAhigh/CD27high T cells. Study-level results and caveats: Since profiling was done on bulk unsorted PBMCs, naive and antigen-experienced compartments could not be conclusively compared. Donor CMV infection status was unknown, potentially confounding age-related changes in expanded clonotypes. The percentage of naive T cells measured by flow cytometry correlated strongly with observed TCR beta diversity. Observed TCR beta diversity per million T cells fell roughly linearly with age, and a significant reduction was already apparent by age roughly 40. The long-lived group showed more naive CD4+ T cells, fewer expanded clones and increased TCR diversity than the aged group, suggesting age selection. Estimates of total diversity based on one million sequenced T cells were considered lower bounds and underestimates.

The V and J genes are TRBV7-2 and TRBJ2-3; no confident D gene assignment can be made. The sequencing input was blood. This clonotype was obtained from a woman in her 30s in good health. The CDR3 in this case is CASTSRDTQYF. The DNA reads TGTGCCAGCACCTCTAGGGATACGCAGTATTTT.